This T cell receptor beta chain derives from a study of T cell clusters in autoimmune cytopenias. Study overall: The median distinct TRB clonotype count was approximately 2,500 per sample, from a median roughly 47,000 reads. General observations from the study: The T cell clusters came from computational analysis alone and lack functional validation. TRB repertoire shifts in secondary cytopenia and chronic lymphocytic leukemia mostly reflected lymphoma, not autoimmunity.

As for this clonotype: Its antigen is still unknown.

TRB was amplified by touch-down multiplex PCR, primer pools A and B combined. With the multiplex PCR reads reprocessed, TCRdb shows one record per CDR3 protein and no DNA. The table for this sample gives roughly 8,000 distinct CDR3 sequences. This CDR3 comprises 16 residues. CDR1 and CDR2 from the germline V gene are DFQATT and SNEGSKA (reference sequence). TRB amplification used roughly 250 ng of peripheral blood genomic DNA. This clonotype was obtained from a human donor with an autoimmune cytopenia or autoimmune hepatitis (not recorded which). The chain joins TRBV20-1 to TRBJ1-4. The sample consisted of peripheral blood. The CDR3 loop reads CSARGFDRATNEKLFF.